This T cell receptor beta chain is drawn from a study of T cells after yellow fever vaccination. In TCRdb, the 5' RACE reads were re-called with MiXCR into one record per CDR3 protein. The data hold about 300,000 distinct CDR3 sequences, with approximately 10% observed a single time. This CDR3 spans 14 amino acids. V lost 1 base and J lost 7, with 17 bases in between. Looked up from germline, CDR1 is GTSNPN and CDR2 is SVGIG (reference sequence). The V and J genes are TRBV30 and TRBJ2-7; TRBD2 is a possible D gene (5 bases). The sample was CD4+ T cells sorted from PBMCs, taken 5 days after the yellow fever booster vaccination. The TCR was taken from a man between 18 and 35 years old who received the YFV17D yellow fever vaccine. CDR3 in DNA: TGTGCCTGGAGTGCTTTAGGACTGTCCCGGGAGCAGTACTTC. This translates into CAWSALGLSREQYF.